These 2 T cell receptor beta chains came from one sample sequenced in a study of CD8 T cells in Susac syndrome. An input of about 0.5 to 1 ug of RNA was subjected to reverse transcription using random hexamers. TCRdb ran MiXCR on the immunoSEQ multiplex PCR reads and lists one entry per CDR3 protein. The sample has some 130,000 distinct CDR3 sequences, 80% to 85% seen once. Source material: CD8+ T cells from PBMCs. Receptors originate from a human donor with multiple sclerosis.

J is TRBJ2-1 and V is TRBV29-1; a possible D gene is TRBD1 (6 bases). V was shortened by 3 bases and J by 4 bases, with 7 bases between the two germline ends. The length of the CDR3 is 12 residues. Germline lookup yields CDR1 SQVTM and CDR2 ANQGSEA. The CDR3 DNA reads as TGCAGCGTTGACAGGGGTTACAATGAGCAGTTCTTC. The encoded protein is CSVDRGYNEQFF.

CDR3 in amino acids: CASSEPDSPTNEKLFF. CDR3 in DNA: TGTGCCAGCAGTGAACCCGACAGCCCAACTAATGAAAAACTGTTTTTT. This rearrangement joins TRBV2 to TRBJ1-4, with D perhaps TRBD1 (5 bases). This CDR3 has 16 residues. Germline CDR1 SNHLY, CDR2 FYNNEI. The V end was cut by 2 bases, the J end by 0 bases, with 10 bases between.